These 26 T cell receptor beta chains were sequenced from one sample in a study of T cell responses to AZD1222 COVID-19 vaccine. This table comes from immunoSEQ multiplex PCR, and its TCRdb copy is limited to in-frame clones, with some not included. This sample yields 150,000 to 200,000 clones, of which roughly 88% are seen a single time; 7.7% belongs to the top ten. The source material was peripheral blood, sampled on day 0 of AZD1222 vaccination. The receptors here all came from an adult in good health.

CDR3 sequence (DNA): TGTGCCAGCAGTTCGGGACTCCCGGCGCCCTACAATGAGCAGTTCTTC. Protein product: CASSSGLPAPYNEQFF. V is TRBV2 and J is TRBJ2-1; possible D gene TRBD2, 6 bases. V lost 5 bases and J lost 2, with 16 bases in between. The germline gives CDR1 SNHLY, CDR2 FYNNEI. The CDR3 length is 16 residues. Variable domain in full (rest from reference TRBV2 and TRBJ2-1): EPEVTQTPSHQVTQMGQEVILRCVPISNHLYFYWYRQILGQKVEFLVSFYNNEISEKSEIFDDQFSVERPDGSNFTLKIRSTKLEDSAMYFCASSSGLPAPYNEQFFGPGTRLTVL.

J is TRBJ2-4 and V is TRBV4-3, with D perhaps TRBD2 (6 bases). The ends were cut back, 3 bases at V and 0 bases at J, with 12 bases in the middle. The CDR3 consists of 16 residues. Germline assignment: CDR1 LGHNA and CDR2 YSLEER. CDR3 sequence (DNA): TGCGCCAGCAGCCAGGGGAGGACCCTAGCCAAAAACATTCAGTACTTC. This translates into CASSQGRTLAKNIQYF.

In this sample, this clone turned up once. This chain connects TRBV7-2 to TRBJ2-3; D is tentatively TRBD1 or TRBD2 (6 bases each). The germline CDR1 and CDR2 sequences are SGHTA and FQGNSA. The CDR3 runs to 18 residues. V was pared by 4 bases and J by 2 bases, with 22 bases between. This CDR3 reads CASSSIGGKGYTTDTQYF. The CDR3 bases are TGTGCCAGCAGCTCGATAGGGGGGAAGGGATATACCACAGATACGCAGTATTTT.

The CDR3 sequence is CASSHVAGGAGGYTF. CDR3 nucleotides: TGTGCCAGCAGTCATGTGGCAGGGGGCGCAGGGGGCTACACCTTC. The chain combines TRBV28 with TRBJ1-2; 8 bases are shared with TRBD1. Looked up from germline, CDR1 is MDHEN and CDR2 is SYDVKM. V lost 5 bases and J lost 8; bases outside the gene matches: 13. The length of the CDR3 is 15 residues.

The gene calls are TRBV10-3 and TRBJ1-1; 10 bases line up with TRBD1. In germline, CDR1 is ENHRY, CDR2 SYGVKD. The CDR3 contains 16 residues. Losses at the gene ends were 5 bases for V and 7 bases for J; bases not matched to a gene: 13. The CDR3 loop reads CAISRGTGAGTGEAFF. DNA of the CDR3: TGTGCCATCAGTCGGGGGACAGGGGCTGGGACGGGTGAAGCTTTCTTT.

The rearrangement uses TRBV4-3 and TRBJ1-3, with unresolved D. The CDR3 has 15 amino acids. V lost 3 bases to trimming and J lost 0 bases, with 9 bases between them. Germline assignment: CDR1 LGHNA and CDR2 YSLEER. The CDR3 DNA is TGCGCCAGCAGCCAGGACCCTACCTCTGGAAACACCATATATTTT. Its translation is CASSQDPTSGNTIYF.

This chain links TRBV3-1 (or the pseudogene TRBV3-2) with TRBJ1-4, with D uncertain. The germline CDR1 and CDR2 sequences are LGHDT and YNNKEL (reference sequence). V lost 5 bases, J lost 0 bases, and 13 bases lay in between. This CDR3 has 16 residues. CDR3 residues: CASSLGTAATNEKLFF. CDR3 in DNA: TGTGCCAGCAGCTTGGGCACAGCTGCAACTAATGAAAAACTGTTTTTT.

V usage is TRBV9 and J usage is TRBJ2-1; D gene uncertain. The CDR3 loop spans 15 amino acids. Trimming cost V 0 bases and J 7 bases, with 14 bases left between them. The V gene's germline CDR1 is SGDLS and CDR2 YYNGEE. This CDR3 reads CASSVGSAGWNEQFF. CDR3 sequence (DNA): TGTGCCAGCAGCGTAGGGTCAGCCGGTTGGAATGAGCAGTTCTTC.

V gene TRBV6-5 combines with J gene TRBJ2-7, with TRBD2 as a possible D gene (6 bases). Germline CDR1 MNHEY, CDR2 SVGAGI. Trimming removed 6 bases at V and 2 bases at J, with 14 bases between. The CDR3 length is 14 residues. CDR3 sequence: CASRSTDYPYEQYF. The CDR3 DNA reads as TGTGCCAGCAGAAGCACGGACTATCCCTACGAGCAGTACTTC.

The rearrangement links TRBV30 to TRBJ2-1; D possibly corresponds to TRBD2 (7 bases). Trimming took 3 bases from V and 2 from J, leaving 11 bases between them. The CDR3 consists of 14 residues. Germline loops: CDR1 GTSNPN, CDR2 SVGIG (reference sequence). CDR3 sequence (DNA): TGTGCCTGGAGCCGGGGGGCCCCCTACAATGAGCAGTTCTTC. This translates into CAWSRGAPYNEQFF.

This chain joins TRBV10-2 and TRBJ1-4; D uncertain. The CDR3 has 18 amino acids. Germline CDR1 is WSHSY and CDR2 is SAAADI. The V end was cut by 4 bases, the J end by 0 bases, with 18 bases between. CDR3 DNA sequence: TGCGCCAGCAGTGGGGGAGTGGAGGCACCAGCAACTAATGAAAAACTGTTTTTT. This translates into CASSGGVEAPATNEKLFF.

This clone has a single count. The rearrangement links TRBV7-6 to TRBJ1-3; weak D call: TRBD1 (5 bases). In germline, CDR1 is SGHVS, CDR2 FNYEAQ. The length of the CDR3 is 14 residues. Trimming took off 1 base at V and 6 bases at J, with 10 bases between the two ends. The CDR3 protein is CASSLGGEENTIYF. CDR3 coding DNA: TGTGCCAGCAGCTTAGGAGGGGAGGAAAACACCATATATTTT.

The DNA for the CDR3 is TGCGCCAGCAGCTCTGAACCCGGGACAGTATACAATGAGCAGTTCTTC. Residues: CASSSEPGTVYNEQFF. The chain combines TRBV5-1 with TRBJ2-1, with 7 bases matching TRBD1. After removal of 3 bases from V and 4 bases from J, the junction contained 10 bases not matched to a gene. Germline V gene lookup returns CDR1 SGHRS and CDR2 YFSETQ. CDR3 length: 16 amino acids. The full variable domain, rest sourced from reference TRBV5-1 and TRBJ2-1, is KAGVTQTPRYLIKTRGQQVTLSCSPISGHRSVSWYQQTPGQGLQFLFEYFSETQRNKGNFPGRFSGRQFSNSRSEMNVSTLELGDSALYLCASSSEPGTVYNEQFFGPGTRLTVL.

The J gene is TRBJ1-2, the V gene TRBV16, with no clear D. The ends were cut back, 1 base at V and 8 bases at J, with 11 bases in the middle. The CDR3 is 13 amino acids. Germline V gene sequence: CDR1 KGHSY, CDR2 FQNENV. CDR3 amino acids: CASSQFGGFGYTF. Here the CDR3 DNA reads TGTGCCAGCAGCCAATTCGGCGGATTCGGCTACACCTTC. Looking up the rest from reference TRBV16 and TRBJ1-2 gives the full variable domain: GEEVAQTPKHLVRGEGQKAKLYCAPIKGHSYVFWYQQVLKNEFKFLISFQNENVFDETGMPKERFSAKCLPNSPCSLEIQATKLEDSAVYFCASSQFGGFGYTFGSGTRLTVV.

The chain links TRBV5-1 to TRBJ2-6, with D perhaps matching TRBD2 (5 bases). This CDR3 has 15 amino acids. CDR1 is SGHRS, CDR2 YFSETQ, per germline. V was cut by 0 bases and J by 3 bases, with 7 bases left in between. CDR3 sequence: CASSLGTLGANVLTF. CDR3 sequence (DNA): TGCGCCAGCAGCTTGGGGACTCTTGGGGCCAACGTCCTGACTTTC.

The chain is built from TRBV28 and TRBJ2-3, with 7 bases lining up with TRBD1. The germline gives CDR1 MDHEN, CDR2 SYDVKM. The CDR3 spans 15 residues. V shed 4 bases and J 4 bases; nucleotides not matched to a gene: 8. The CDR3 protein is CASSSAQGNPDTQYF. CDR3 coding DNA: TGTGCCAGCAGTTCGGCACAGGGGAACCCAGATACGCAGTATTTT.

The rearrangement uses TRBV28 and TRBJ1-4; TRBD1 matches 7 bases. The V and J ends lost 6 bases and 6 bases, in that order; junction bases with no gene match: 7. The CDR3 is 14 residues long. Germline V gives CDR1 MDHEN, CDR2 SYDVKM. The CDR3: CASSPGGSYEKLFF. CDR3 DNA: TGTGCCAGCAGCCCAGGGGGTTCCTATGAAAAACTGTTTTTT.

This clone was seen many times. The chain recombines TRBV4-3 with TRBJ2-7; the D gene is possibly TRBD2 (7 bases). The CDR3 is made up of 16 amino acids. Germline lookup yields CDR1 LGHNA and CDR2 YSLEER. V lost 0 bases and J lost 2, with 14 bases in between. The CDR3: CASSQDLRGGTYEQYF. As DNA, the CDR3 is TGCGCCAGCAGCCAAGACCTAAGGGGGGGGACCTACGAGCAGTACTTC.

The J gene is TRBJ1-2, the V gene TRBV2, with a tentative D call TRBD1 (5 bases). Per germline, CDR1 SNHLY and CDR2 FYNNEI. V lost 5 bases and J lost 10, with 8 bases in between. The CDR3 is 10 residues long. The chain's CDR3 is CASSRGYYTF. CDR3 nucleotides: TGTGCCAGCAGTCGGGGCTACTACACCTTC.

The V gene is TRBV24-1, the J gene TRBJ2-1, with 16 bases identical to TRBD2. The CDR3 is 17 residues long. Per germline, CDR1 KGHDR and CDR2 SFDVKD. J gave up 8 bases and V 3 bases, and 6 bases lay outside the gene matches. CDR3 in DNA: TGTGCCACCAGTGATCCCGGGACTAGCGGGGGGGCGGATGAGCAGTTCTTC. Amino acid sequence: CATSDPGTSGGADEQFF.

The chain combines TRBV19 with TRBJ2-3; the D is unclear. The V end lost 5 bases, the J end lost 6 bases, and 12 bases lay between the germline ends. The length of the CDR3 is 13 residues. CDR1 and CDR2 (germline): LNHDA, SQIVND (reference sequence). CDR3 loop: CASSGVVGDTQYF. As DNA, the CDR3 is TGTGCCAGTAGTGGGGTGGTTGGCGATACGCAGTATTTT.

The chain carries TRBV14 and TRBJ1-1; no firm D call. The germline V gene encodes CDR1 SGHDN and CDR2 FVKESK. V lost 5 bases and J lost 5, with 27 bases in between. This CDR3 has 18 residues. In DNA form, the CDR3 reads TGTGCCAGCAGCAATATACCTGCCGGGCCACAAGTAGGGACTGAAGCTTTCTTT. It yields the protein CASSNIPAGPQVGTEAFF.

CDR3 protein: CASSRTWDTSYGYTF. DNA for the CDR3: TGTGCCAGCAGCCGTACTTGGGACACCTCCTATGGCTACACCTTC. The chain uses TRBV9 and TRBJ1-2; D may be TRBD1 (6 bases). CDR1 SGDLS and CDR2 YYNGEE come from the germline V gene. CDR3 length equals 15 residues. V lost 4 bases and J lost 4, with 17 bases in between.

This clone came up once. In nucleotides, the CDR3 is TGTGCCAGCAGTGCGGAGGGGGCGGCCTATGGCTACACCTTC. Encoded protein: CASSAEGAAYGYTF. The genes are TRBV6-4 and TRBJ1-2, with 7 bases fitting TRBD1. After removal of 4 bases from V and 4 bases from J, the junction contained 6 bases not matched to a gene. The V gene's germline CDR1 is MRHNA and CDR2 SNTAGT. The CDR3 is made up of 14 amino acids.

As DNA, the CDR3 is TGCGCCAGCAGCTTGGACGTGAACACTGAAGCTTTCTTT. It is translated as CASSLDVNTEAFF. The J gene is TRBJ1-1, the V gene TRBV5-1; D not certain. With 0 bases removed from V and 0 bases from J, the gap between germline ends came to 3 bases. Per the germline V gene, CDR1 is SGHRS and CDR2 is YFSETQ. The CDR3 extends over 13 amino acids.

The CDR3 protein is CAWSPGQKQNYGYTF. CDR3 nucleotide sequence: TGTGCCTGGAGTCCGGGGCAAAAACAGAACTATGGCTACACCTTC. The chain uses TRBV30 and TRBJ1-2, with a weak D call TRBD1 (5 bases). The germline V and J ends were trimmed by 2 bases and 2 bases, with 15 bases remaining between them. The CDR3 loop spans 15 amino acids. Germline loops: CDR1 GTSNPN, CDR2 SVGIG (reference sequence).